These 21 T cell receptor beta chains were sequenced from one sample in a study of shared clonotypes between healthy human individuals. This table comes from immunoSEQ multiplex PCR, and its TCRdb copy is limited to in-frame clones, with some not included. The sample lists a few million clones, 92% occurring once. The sample consisted of naive CD4+ T cells from PBMCs. Subset specified: CD45RA+ positively selected. The receptor set was obtained from a man aged 18 to 35 in good health. Some clones in this sample may be carry-over from other donors' samples.

The chain carries TRBV18 and TRBJ1-5, with 8 bases lining up with TRBD1. The length of the CDR3 is 15 residues. V lost 2 bases to trimming and J lost 6 bases; unmatched junction nucleotides: 6. Germline-derived CDR1 and CDR2 are KGHSH and LQKENI. CDR3 bases: TGTGCCAGCTCACCAGCGGACAGGGTATTTCAGCCCCAGCATTTT. Translation gives CASSPADRVFQPQHF.

The V gene is TRBV2, the J gene TRBJ2-3; a possible D gene is TRBD1 (5 bases). Deletions cut 5 bases from V and 5 bases from J, with 26 bases between. This CDR3 is built from 18 residues. The germline V gene has CDR1 SNHLY and CDR2 FYNNEI. The CDR3 sequence is CASSLNMAQGLALDTQYF. The CDR3, as DNA: TGTGCCAGCAGTCTAAATATGGCTCAGGGATTGGCATTAGATACGCAGTATTTT.

The chain recombines TRBV27 with TRBJ1-1; no definite D call. There are 13 residues in the CDR3. V lost 1 base and J 3 bases, leaving 6 bases between the germline ends. Germline CDR1 and CDR2: MNHEY and SMNVEV (reference sequence). CDR3 DNA sequence: TGTGCCAGCAGTTTATATCCGGACACTGAAGCTTTCTTT. The encoded protein is CASSLYPDTEAFF.

The sample holds one count of this clone. The chain employs TRBV5-1 and TRBJ2-3, with TRBD1 identical over 7 bases. Germline trimming cut 0 bases from V and 5 bases from J; bases unmatched to any gene: 3. The CDR3 totals 14 residues. In germline, CDR1 is SGHRS, CDR2 YFSETQ. CDR3 nucleotides: TGCGCCAGCAGCTTGGAAGGGGGCGGAGATACGCAGTATTTT. This translates into CASSLEGGGDTQYF.

This rearrangement joins TRBV29-1 to TRBJ1-1; TRBD1 is a possible D gene (6 bases). Trimming shortened V by 3 bases and J by 1 base, and 21 bases separated the two germline ends. CDR3 length: 17 residues. Germline V gene data show CDR1 as SQVTM and CDR2 as ANQGSEA. CDR3 DNA sequence: TGCAGCGTTGATCGGGAACAACGGACAGCGGCGAACACTGAAGCTTTCTTT. The encoded protein is CSVDREQRTAANTEAFF.

This rearrangement joins TRBV5-4 to TRBJ2-7; 9 nucleotides line up with TRBD1. Germline loops: CDR1 SGHNT, CDR2 YYREEE (reference sequence). The V gene end was trimmed by 4 bases and the J gene end by 6 bases; junction bases not matched to a gene: 14. The CDR3 length is 16 residues. The CDR3 nucleotides read TGTGCCAGCAGCCTCGGGACAGGGATGACTGGTCCCGAGCAGTACTTC. It translates to CASSLGTGMTGPEQYF. Full variable domain (rest looked up from reference TRBV5-4 and TRBJ2-7): ETGVTQSPTHLIKTRGQQVTLRCSSQSGHNTVSWYQQALGQGPQFIFQYYREEENGRGNFPPRFSGLQFPNYSSELNVNALELDDSALYLCASSLGTGMTGPEQYFGPGTRLTVT.

Remarks on this clone: The sample holds other DNA sequences that translate to the same CDR3. The V and J genes are TRBV7-9 and TRBJ2-7; D is uncertain. This CDR3 spans 12 amino acids. Germline CDR1 and CDR2: SEHNR and FQNEAQ (reference sequence). Between the trimmed V and J ends, which lost 5 bases and 0 bases, there was a span of 5 bases. CDR3 nucleotides: TGTGCCAGCAGCCTAACCTCCTACGAGCAGTACTTC. This sequence encodes CASSLTSYEQYF.

This chain joins TRBV5-1 and TRBJ2-4; 11 bases map to TRBD2. After removal of 4 bases from V and 3 bases from J, the junction contained 15 bases not matched to a gene. The germline CDR1 and CDR2 sequences are SGHRS and YFSETQ. The CDR3 has 19 amino acids. For the CDR3, the DNA is TGCGCCAGCAGCCTACCAACTAGCGGGGGCCAGGTGGGCAAAAACATTCAGTACTTC. The encoded protein is CASSLPTSGGQVGKNIQYF.

The sample holds one count of this clone. This same CDR3 is encoded by further DNA sequences in the sample. The genes are TRBV19 and TRBJ2-7, with 7 bases lining up with TRBD1. Germline assignment: CDR1 LNHDA and CDR2 SQIVND (reference sequence). The CDR3 has 15 amino acids. Trimming cost V 1 base and J 1 base; bases outside gene matches: 4. CDR3 sequence: CASSIGGTVSYEQYF. The CDR3 DNA follows: TGTGCCAGTAGTATAGGGGGGACAGTTTCCTACGAGCAGTACTTC.

The chain couples TRBV6-5 to TRBJ2-7, with 16 nucleotides matching TRBD2. The CDR3 sequence is 15 residues long. The V segment lost 6 bases and the J segment 12 bases; nucleotides outside the gene matches: 11. Germline CDR1 MNHEY, CDR2 SVGAGI. The CDR3 is CASSRSGTSGRASYF. The CDR3 DNA reads TGTGCCAGCAGCCGATCTGGGACTAGCGGGAGGGCCTCGTACTTC.

DNA of the CDR3: TGTGCCAGCAGCGGGACAGGGGGCGGCTACACCTTC. Its protein is CASSGTGGGYTF. This chain connects TRBV2 to TRBJ1-2; 12 nucleotides agree with TRBD1. This CDR3 contains 12 residues. CDR1 is SNHLY and CDR2 is FYNNEI in the germline V gene. The ends lost 6 bases at V and 8 bases at J; junction bases unmatched: 1.

This sequence joins TRBV2 and TRBJ1-1, with 8 bases aligning to TRBD1. V trimming: 6 bases; J trimming: 2 bases; junction bases outside the gene matches: 8. The CDR3 runs to 15 residues. Germline V gene data show CDR1 as SNHLY and CDR2 as FYNNEI. CDR3 coding DNA: TGTGCCAGCAGCCGGGACAGGAGTGGAAACACTGAAGCTTTCTTT. It codes for CASSRDRSGNTEAFF.

This chain links TRBV6-5 with TRBJ1-1, with 7 bases matching TRBD1. Germline trimming cut 5 bases from V and 1 base from J; bases unmatched to any gene: 7. Looked up from germline, CDR1 is MNHEY and CDR2 is SVGAGI. The CDR3 has 15 amino acids. CDR3 sequence: CASSLNRGSNTEAFF. CDR3 nucleotides: TGTGCCAGCAGTCTCAACAGGGGTTCGAACACTGAAGCTTTCTTT.

The rearrangement uses TRBV6-1 and TRBJ2-1, with D perhaps matching TRBD2 (6 bases). CDR3 size: 12 residues. The V end was cut by 6 bases, the J end by 10 bases, with 13 bases between. Looked up from germline, CDR1 is MNHNS and CDR2 is SASEGT. The CDR3 loop is CASRATSYEQFF. In nucleotides, the CDR3 is TGTGCCAGCAGGGCGACTAGTTACGAGCAGTTCTTC.

The chain uses TRBV7-8 and TRBJ2-3; the D is unclear. Germline V CDR1 and CDR2: SGHVS, FQNEAQ. The CDR3 consists of 15 residues. V was clipped by 0 bases and J by 2 bases, with 9 bases between them. In DNA, the CDR3 is TGTGCCAGCAGCTTAGCGTTGGTTGACACAGATACGCAGTATTTT. Amino acids: CASSLALVDTDTQYF.

The chain uses TRBV5-4 and TRBJ2-7; D may correspond to TRBD1 or TRBD2 (6 bases each). The germline V gene has CDR1 SGHNT and CDR2 YYREEE (reference sequence). V lost 4 bases to trimming and J lost 6 bases, with 14 bases between them. The CDR3 is 13 residues long. The CDR3 loop is CASSLFGGGEQYF. CDR3 coding DNA: TGTGCCAGCAGCCTCTTCGGAGGGGGCGAGCAGTACTTC.

The chain uses TRBV7-3 and TRBJ1-1; D unclear. The germline V gene encodes CDR1 SGHTA and CDR2 FQGTGA. The CDR3 is 12 residues long. Trimming took 5 bases from V and 1 from J, leaving 5 bases between them. The CDR3 here is CASSRANTEAFF. DNA of the CDR3: TGTGCCAGCAGCCGGGCGAACACTGAAGCTTTCTTT. Using reference TRBV7-3 and TRBJ1-1 for the parts outside the CDR3, the full variable domain is GAGVSQTPSNKVTEKGKYVELRCDPISGHTALYWYRQSLGQGPEFLIYFQGTGAADDSGLPNDRFFAVRPEGSVSTLKIQRTERGDSAVYLCASSRANTEAFFGQGTRLTVV.

The gene calls are TRBV9 and TRBJ1-4, with TRBD1 matching 7 bases. J was trimmed by 8 bases and V by 4 bases; bases with no gene match: 11. CDR3 size: 15 residues. The germline V gene has CDR1 SGDLS and CDR2 YYNGEE. CDR3 amino acids: CASSSRQGGGEKLFF. CDR3 nucleotide sequence: TGTGCCAGCAGCTCCCGACAGGGAGGAGGAGAAAAACTGTTTTTT.

The chain recombines TRBV6-6 with TRBJ2-4; D gene uncertain. The CDR3 covers 14 residues. Germline CDR1 MNHNY, CDR2 SVGAGI (reference sequence). Trimming shortened V by 9 bases and J by 0 bases, and 12 bases separated the two germline ends. The CDR3 sequence is CASAPDLAKNIQYF. The CDR3 bases are TGTGCCAGTGCGCCGGATTTAGCCAAAAACATTCAGTACTTC.

The chain couples TRBV15 to TRBJ2-3; TRBD2 matches at 12 bases. V trimming: 5 bases; J trimming: 2 bases; junction bases outside the gene matches: 8. The length of the CDR3 is 17 residues. The V gene's germline CDR1 is LNHNV and CDR2 YYDKDF (reference sequence). The CDR3 spells CATSSRTSGDFTDTQYF. The CDR3 DNA is TGTGCCACCAGCTCCCGGACTAGCGGGGATTTCACAGATACGCAGTATTTT.

This chain links TRBV6-6 with TRBJ2-7; 7 bases line up with TRBD1. Germline-derived CDR1 and CDR2 are MNHNY and SVGAGI (reference sequence). Trimming removed 6 bases from V and 5 bases from J; junction bases left unmatched: 7. The CDR3 loop spans 13 amino acids. The CDR3 here is CASRSTGKNEQYF. Written as DNA, the CDR3 is TGTGCCAGCAGATCGACAGGGAAGAACGAGCAGTACTTC.